Following are 16 T cell receptor beta chains from one sample sequenced in a study of shared clonotypes between healthy human individuals. Some clones are missing from TCRdb's copy, which holds only in-frame ones; the method was immunoSEQ multiplex PCR. This table holds over 1.4 million clones, over 95% found once. Input material: naive CD4+ T cells sorted from blood. Described subset: CD45RA+ positively selected. The receptors stem from a man aged 25-45 years in good health.

The chain couples TRBV7-9 to TRBJ2-7; no definite D call. The V gene lost 5 bases and the J gene lost 1 base, with 18 bases spanning the gap. The CDR3 loop spans 16 amino acids. Germline values: CDR1 SEHNR, CDR2 FQNEAQ (reference sequence). The CDR3 region has the DNA TGTGCCAGCAGCCTAGTTGCCGGACGGCAGTCCTACGAGCAGTACTTC. Protein: CASSLVAGRQSYEQYF.

Only one count was recorded for this clone. V and J are TRBV9 and TRBJ2-2; the match to TRBD1 covers 10 bases. The CDR3 is 17 amino acids. V trimming: 4 bases; J trimming: 0 bases; junction bases outside the gene matches: 6. Germline values: CDR1 SGDLS, CDR2 YYNGEE. CDR3 region: CASSLRQGATNTGELFF. Here the CDR3 DNA reads TGTGCCAGCAGCTTGCGACAGGGGGCTACGAACACCGGGGAGCTGTTTTTT.

This chain uses TRBV6-4 with TRBJ1-4, with no clear D. The V end was cut by 3 bases, the J end by 7 bases, with 9 bases between. The germline CDR1 and CDR2 sequences are MRHNA and SNTAGT. The CDR3 spans 13 residues. CDR3 region: CASSEQRGEKLFF. CDR3 in DNA: TGTGCCAGCAGTGAACAGCGCGGTGAAAAACTGTTTTTT.

J is TRBJ2-2 and V is TRBV5-4, with a weak D call TRBD2 (6 bases). Per the germline V gene, CDR1 is SGHNT and CDR2 is YYREEE (reference sequence). This CDR3 is 14 amino acids long. V was pared by 4 bases and J by 1 base, with 8 bases between. CDR3 in amino acids: CASSISGNTGELFF. The CDR3, as DNA: TGTGCCAGCAGCATTAGCGGGAACACCGGGGAGCTGTTTTTT.

V is TRBV29-1 and J is TRBJ1-5, with D maybe TRBD1 (5 bases). From germline, CDR1 is SQVTM and CDR2 ANQGSEA. The V end was cut by 6 bases, the J end by 2 bases, with 11 bases between. CDR3 length: 13 amino acids. The DNA for the CDR3 is TGCAGCGTCCTCCCGGGGGGCAATCAGCCCCAGCATTTT. This sequence encodes CSVLPGGNQPQHF.

The V call is TRBV28, the J call TRBJ1-2; unclear D gene. Germline V gene sequence: CDR1 MDHEN, CDR2 SYDVKM. This CDR3 spans 13 amino acids. V was trimmed by 6 bases and J by 5 bases, leaving 13 bases between them. CDR3 DNA sequence: TGTGCCAGCAGCCCGCCCAGCCGATATGGCTACACCTTC. Residues: CASSPPSRYGYTF.

V usage is TRBV5-1 and J usage is TRBJ1-1, with a tentative D call TRBD1 (5 bases). V was pared by 3 bases and J by 3 bases, with 12 bases between. This CDR3 is 14 amino acids long. Germline CDR1 and CDR2: SGHRS and YFSETQ. The CDR3: CASSYNDRYTEAFF. The CDR3 DNA reads TGCGCCAGCAGCTATAATGACAGATACACTGAAGCTTTCTTT.

This sequence joins TRBV7-2 and TRBJ1-2; 7 bases fit TRBD1. The CDR3 is 13 residues long. Per the germline V gene, CDR1 is SGHTA and CDR2 is FQGNSA. With V trimmed by 2 bases and J by 6 bases, 3 bases remained unmatched. This chain's CDR3 is CASSLKGANGYTF. CDR3 DNA sequence: TGTGCCAGCAGCTTAAAGGGGGCGAATGGCTACACCTTC. Full variable domain (rest looked up from reference TRBV7-2 and TRBJ1-2): GAGVSQSPSNKVTEKGKDVELRCDPISGHTALYWYRQSLGQGLEFLIYFQGNSAPDKSGLPSDRFSAERTGGSVSTLTIQRTQQEDSAVYLCASSLKGANGYTFGSGTRLTVV.

This clone was counted a single time. CDR3 bases: TGTGCCAGCAGTCTTCGACAGGGGAGGTGGGCAGATACGCAGTATTTT. Its protein is CASSLRQGRWADTQYF. The chain is built from TRBV27 and TRBJ2-3; the match to TRBD1 covers 8 bases. Germline V CDR1 and CDR2: MNHEY, SMNVEV (reference sequence). Trimming took 5 bases from V and 4 from J; bases not matched to a gene: 11. This CDR3 is 16 amino acids long.

This chain connects TRBV7-2 to TRBJ1-2, with D maybe TRBD1 (5 bases). Germline V lookup: CDR1 SGHTA, CDR2 FQGNSA. The V gene lost 1 base and the J gene lost 5 bases, with 5 bases spanning the gap. The CDR3 is 12 amino acids. CDR3 loop: CASSLEGYGYTF. DNA for the CDR3: TGTGCCAGCAGCTTAGAGGGGTATGGCTACACCTTC.

The V gene is TRBV7-2, the J gene TRBJ1-2; D might be TRBD1 (6 bases). Germline V gene sequence: CDR1 SGHTA, CDR2 FQGNSA. The CDR3 extends over 14 amino acids. The germline V and J ends were trimmed by 2 bases and 7 bases, with 14 bases remaining between them. This chain's CDR3 is CASSLTGHPRGYTF. The CDR3, as DNA: TGTGCCAGCAGCTTAACGGGACACCCTCGTGGCTACACCTTC.

V and J are TRBV19 and TRBJ1-5; D might be TRBD1 (5 bases). Trimming pared 7 bases from V and 0 bases from J, leaving 16 bases between. The V gene's germline CDR1 is LNHDA and CDR2 SQIVND (reference sequence). The CDR3 totals 16 residues. Here the CDR3 reads CASTSPGGISNQPQHF. The CDR3 DNA follows: TGTGCCAGTACCTCCCCCGGGGGGATTAGCAATCAGCCCCAGCATTTT.

J is TRBJ2-6 and V is TRBV29-1; D unresolved. In germline, CDR1 is SQVTM, CDR2 ANQGSEA. V was pared by 6 bases and J by 4 bases, with 10 bases between. This CDR3 is 13 amino acids long. CDR3 region: CSVPGSGANVLTF. The CDR3 DNA reads TGCAGCGTACCCGGATCCGGGGCCAACGTCCTGACTTTC. Full variable domain (outside the CDR3, taken from reference TRBV29-1 and TRBJ2-6): SAVISQKPSRDICQRGTSLTIQCQVDSQVTMMFWYRQQPGQSLTLIATANQGSEATYESGFVIDKFPISRPNLTFSTLTVSNMSPEDSSIYLCSVPGSGANVLTFGAGSRLTVL.

The chain couples TRBV2 to TRBJ2-1; weak D call: TRBD2 (5 bases). V was shortened by 2 bases and J by 6 bases, with 11 bases between the two germline ends. Germline CDR1 reads SNHLY; CDR2 reads FYNNEI. The CDR3 is 14 residues long. CDR3: CASSESRTGNEQFF. CDR3 sequence (DNA): TGTGCCAGCAGTGAATCTAGGACTGGCAATGAGCAGTTCTTC.

The chain recombines TRBV5-1 with TRBJ2-7; no reliable D call. Germline values: CDR1 SGHRS, CDR2 YFSETQ. V gave up 0 bases and J gave up 2 bases, with 12 bases separating them. This CDR3 region has 15 residues. CDR3 amino acids: CASSLGDGLAYEQYF. The CDR3 DNA follows: TGCGCCAGCAGCTTGGGGGATGGGCTAGCCTACGAGCAGTACTTC.

The chain couples TRBV9 to TRBJ1-4, with D hard to call. CDR1 is SGDLS, CDR2 YYNGEE, per germline. This CDR3 has 16 residues. With 0 bases removed from V and 7 bases from J, the gap between germline ends came to 16 bases. CDR3 sequence (DNA): TGTGCCAGCAGCGTAGGGGGTGTTCGGGCTGGTGAAAAACTGTTTTTT. Amino acids: CASSVGGVRAGEKLFF.